The 25 T cell receptor beta chains below were found in one sample sequenced in a study of T cell clones after liver transplantation. Sequencing was performed with immunoSEQ multiplex PCR; in TCRdb, only in-frame clones are kept and a portion is missing. The table records some 60,000 clones, 65% to 75% of them present only once. This specimen consisted of CD4+ T cells from blood, obtained before liver transplant. The receptors were sampled from a human donor who received a liver transplant.

The sample holds a few counts of this clone. The chain uses TRBV30 and TRBJ1-6; possible D gene TRBD1, 5 bases. This CDR3 contains 15 residues. Germline values: CDR1 GTSNPN, CDR2 SVGIG (reference sequence). Between the trimmed V and J ends, which lost 0 bases and 10 bases, there was a span of 16 bases. CDR3 residues: CAWSVYGTNRSPLHF. For the CDR3, the DNA is TGTGCCTGGAGTGTGTACGGGACTAATCGATCACCCCTCCACTTT.

This chain links TRBV28 with TRBJ2-1; TRBD2 matches at 8 bases. The CDR3 length is 19 residues. The V gene's germline CDR1 is MDHEN and CDR2 SYDVKM. J was trimmed by 4 bases and V by 2 bases; bases with no gene match: 16. The CDR3 protein is CASSLPNSGGLSAYNEQFF. CDR3 in DNA: TGTGCCAGCAGTTTACCCAATTCGGGGGGGCTATCTGCGTACAATGAGCAGTTCTTC.

The gene calls are TRBV28 and TRBJ1-2, with 10 bases identical to TRBD1. Trimming removed 8 bases from V and 4 bases from J; junction bases left unmatched: 4. Germline CDR1 reads MDHEN; CDR2 reads SYDVKM. CDR3 length equals 13 residues. The CDR3 spells CASGQGDGYGYTF. The CDR3 DNA follows: TGTGCCAGCGGACAGGGGGATGGCTATGGCTACACCTTC.

The chain employs TRBV2 and TRBJ2-7; D remains unclear. CDR1 is SNHLY and CDR2 is FYNNEI in the germline V gene. V was trimmed by 5 bases and J by 4 bases, leaving 12 bases between them. This CDR3 contains 13 residues. The CDR3 sequence: CASSLELFYEQYF. In DNA, the CDR3 is TGTGCCAGCAGTTTAGAGCTCTTTTACGAGCAGTACTTC.

This clone was seen more than once but under ten times. V is TRBV6-5 and J is TRBJ1-6; 9 bases match TRBD1. The CDR3 length is 14 residues. Germline assignment: CDR1 MNHEY and CDR2 SVGAGI. V dropped 6 bases and J dropped 9; count of bases not matched to a gene: 6. The CDR3 here is CASSPGQGVSPLHF. CDR3 sequence (DNA): TGTGCCAGCAGCCCGGGACAGGGAGTTTCACCCCTCCACTTT.

This clone was picked up one time. The chain has TRBV28 and TRBJ1-2; no definite D call. Trimming cost V 2 bases and J 5 bases, with 9 bases left between them. Germline lookup yields CDR1 MDHEN and CDR2 SYDVKM. CDR3 length equals 13 residues. The CDR3 coding sequence is TGTGCCAGCAGTTTACTTCCCCGGTATGGCTACACCTTC. It yields the protein CASSLLPRYGYTF.

This chain links TRBV5-6 with TRBJ2-5; 10 bases align to TRBD1. From germline, CDR1 is SGHDT and CDR2 YYEEEE. V shed 4 bases and J 5 bases; nucleotides not matched to a gene: 8. This CDR3 spans 15 amino acids. Here the CDR3 reads CASSLTGGAGETQYF. The CDR3 DNA sequence: TGTGCCAGCAGCCTGACAGGGGGCGCGGGGGAGACCCAGTACTTC.

This clone was detected only once. This chain joins TRBV1 and TRBJ2-2; TRBD2, the table's D call, lacks a check against the DNA. TRBV1 is listed as a pseudogene. The CDR3 runs to 15 residues. This CDR3 is CTSSQSSRSTGELFF. The CDR3 nucleotides read TGCACCAGCAGCCAGTCCAGTCGGAGCACCGGGGAGCTGTTTTTT.

The chain has TRBV30 and TRBJ1-5; D is uncertain. The ends were cut back, 3 bases at V and 5 bases at J, with 8 bases in the middle. CDR3 length: 12 residues. Germline loops: CDR1 GTSNPN, CDR2 SVGIG (reference sequence). The CDR3 reads CAWSAGDQPQHF. The CDR3 DNA reads TGTGCCTGGAGCGCCGGAGATCAGCCCCAGCATTTT.

The V gene is TRBV2, the J gene TRBJ2-5; 10 bases are shared with TRBD2. The J segment lost 0 bases and the V segment lost 3 bases, leaving 7 bases of the junction unmatched. Per germline, CDR1 SNHLY and CDR2 FYNNEI. The CDR3 runs to 17 residues. The CDR3 loop is CASSEIDTSGDQETQYF. The CDR3 DNA is TGTGCCAGCAGTGAGATAGATACTAGCGGGGACCAAGAGACCCAGTACTTC.

This clone was seen only a few times. V usage is TRBV6-5 and J usage is TRBJ1-1; 8 bases map to TRBD1. Losses at the gene ends were 5 bases for V and 4 bases for J; bases not matched to a gene: 9. Per the germline V gene, CDR1 is MNHEY and CDR2 is SVGAGI. The CDR3 runs to 15 residues. In DNA form, the CDR3 reads TGTGCCAGCAGTAATGGACAGGGCGGGACCACTGAAGCTTTCTTT. Amino acids: CASSNGQGGTTEAFF.

This CDR3 is CASSLQNRGNTEAFF. For the CDR3, the DNA is TGTGCCAGCAGTCTCCAGAACCGGGGGAACACTGAAGCTTTCTTT. The genes are TRBV6-1 and TRBJ1-1; D is unclear. The CDR3 runs to 15 residues. Germline V gives CDR1 MNHNS, CDR2 SASEGT. Trimming left V 5 bases short and J 1 base short, with 14 bases between.

The V gene is TRBV18, the J gene TRBJ1-5, with D perhaps TRBD1 (6 bases). Trimming stripped 3 bases from V and 4 bases from J, with 13 bases between. Looked up from germline, CDR1 is KGHSH and CDR2 is LQKENI. The CDR3 is made up of 15 amino acids. CDR3 in DNA: TGTGCCAGCTCACCCTCGGACAGCAGAAATCAGCCCCAGCATTTT. This sequence encodes CASSPSDSRNQPQHF.

The gene calls are TRBV18 and TRBJ2-2, with TRBD1 matching 8 bases. The germline gives CDR1 KGHSH, CDR2 LQKENI. Unmatched junction bases numbered 7, after V lost 6 bases and J lost 7 bases. This CDR3 has 14 residues. The CDR3 here is CASSPGTGGGELFF. In DNA form, the CDR3 reads TGTGCCAGCTCGCCCGGGACAGGCGGCGGGGAGCTGTTTTTT.

This chain joins TRBV19 and TRBJ1-6, with D maybe TRBD1 (6 bases). There are 13 residues in the CDR3. Looked up from germline, CDR1 is LNHDA and CDR2 is SQIVND (reference sequence). With 4 bases removed from V and 8 bases from J, the gap between germline ends came to 9 bases. CDR3 in amino acids: CASSRTDYSPLHF. Written as DNA, the CDR3 is TGTGCCAGTAGTAGGACAGACTATTCACCCCTCCACTTT.

This rearrangement joins TRBV18 to TRBJ1-5, with 11 bases that match TRBD1. The germline gives CDR1 KGHSH, CDR2 LQKENI. J gave up 1 base and V 6 bases, and 2 bases lay outside the gene matches. The CDR3 loop spans 15 amino acids. The DNA for the CDR3 is TGTGCCAGCTCGGGACAGGGGGGGAGCAATCAGCCCCAGCATTTT. It specifies CASSGQGGSNQPQHF.

The chain couples TRBV5-1 to TRBJ2-7, with 9 positions matching TRBD1. CDR1 is SGHRS and CDR2 is YFSETQ in the germline V gene. V was clipped by 1 base and J by 3 bases; unmatched bases: 5. The CDR3 runs to 15 residues. The CDR3 DNA is TGCGCCAGCAGCTTGATTCCGACAGGGGGCTACGAGCAGTACTTC. Translating it yields CASSLIPTGGYEQYF.

This rearrangement joins TRBV5-4 to TRBJ1-1, with 7 bases lining up with TRBD1. Germline V gives CDR1 SGHNT, CDR2 YYREEE (reference sequence). The length of the CDR3 is 15 residues. Trimming cost V 3 bases and J 2 bases; bases outside gene matches: 7. The CDR3 nucleotides read TGTGCCAGCAGCTGGTTTGACAGGGTAAACACTGAAGCTTTCTTT. This translates into CASSWFDRVNTEAFF.

The chain carries TRBV14 and TRBJ2-1; 9 positions agree with TRBD1. From germline, CDR1 is SGHDN and CDR2 FVKESK. The junction had 12 bases not matched to a gene; V was cut back by 3 bases and J by 6 bases. The CDR3 is made up of 17 amino acids. The CDR3, as DNA: TGTGCCAGCAGCCATCTCCGGGGGACAGGGAGGAGCAATGAGCAGTTCTTC. This codes for CASSHLRGTGRSNEQFF.

DNA of the CDR3: TGTGCCAGCAGCTTTTCAGAGCGGGGCGAGCAGTACTTC. It specifies CASSFSERGEQYF. The chain recombines TRBV7-3 with TRBJ2-7, with 7 bases identical to TRBD2. Germline-derived CDR1 and CDR2 are SGHTA and FQGTGA. V lost 3 bases, J lost 6 bases, and 5 bases stayed unmatched. The CDR3 is 13 amino acids.

The chain links TRBV18 to TRBJ1-1; TRBD1 matches at 7 bases. This CDR3 has 20 residues. The V gene's germline CDR1 is KGHSH and CDR2 LQKENI. Trimming took 3 bases from V and 1 from J; bases not matched to a gene: 20. The CDR3 reads CASSPYIQRQGMRGNTEAFF. For the CDR3, the DNA is TGTGCCAGCTCACCGTATATACAAAGACAGGGAATGAGGGGGAACACTGAAGCTTTCTTT. The complete variable domain, with remaining parts taken from reference TRBV18 and TRBJ1-1, reads NAGVMQNPRHLVRRRGQEARLRCSPMKGHSHVYWYRQLPEEGLKFMVYLQKENIIDESGMPKERFSAEFPKEGPSILRIQQVVRGDSAAYFCASSPYIQRQGMRGNTEAFFGQGTRLTVV.

This clone was detected ten times or more. The J gene is TRBJ1-5, the V gene TRBV5-1; no firm D call. The V gene's germline CDR1 is SGHRS and CDR2 YFSETQ. Deletions cut 4 bases from V and 1 base from J, with 18 bases between. The CDR3 covers 17 residues. Here the CDR3 DNA reads TGCGCCAGCAGCCCCATGGGCTTATACACAAGCAATCAGCCCCAGCATTTT. Protein product: CASSPMGLYTSNQPQHF.

This clone was recorded once. This sequence joins TRBV18 and TRBJ1-1, with 8 bases identical to TRBD1. CDR3 length: 14 residues. Per germline, CDR1 KGHSH and CDR2 LQKENI. The V and J ends lost 6 bases and 4 bases, in that order; junction bases with no gene match: 7. The CDR3: CASSSQGGGTEAFF. The CDR3 coding sequence is TGTGCCAGCTCTTCACAGGGGGGAGGCACTGAAGCTTTCTTT.

This clone is a singleton in its sample. The chain is built from TRBV28 and TRBJ1-5, with 11 bases fitting TRBD1. Per the germline V gene, CDR1 is MDHEN and CDR2 is SYDVKM. The V segment lost 8 bases and the J segment 4 bases; nucleotides outside the gene matches: 7. The CDR3 covers 15 residues. The CDR3 DNA reads TGTGCCAGCGGATGGACAGGGGGCGGTAATCAGCCCCAGCATTTT. Translating gives CASGWTGGGNQPQHF. The whole variable domain, remainder taken from reference TRBV28 and TRBJ1-5, is DVKVTQSSRYLVKRTGEKVFLECVQDMDHENMFWYRQDPGLGLRLIYFSYDVKMKEKGDIPEGYSVSREKKERFSLILESASTNQTSMYLCASGWTGGGNQPQHFGDGTRLSIL.

Of note for this clone: This sample also contains other DNA sequences that code for the same CDR3. The chain has TRBV27 and TRBJ1-3, with no clear D. Trimming shortened V by 6 bases and J by 1 base, and 4 bases separated the two germline ends. Germline V gene data show CDR1 as MNHEY and CDR2 as SMNVEV (reference sequence). CDR3 length: 12 amino acids. CDR3 in amino acids: CASRSSGNTIYF. In DNA form, the CDR3 reads TGTGCCAGCAGATCTTCTGGAAACACCATATATTTT.